The 27 T cell receptor beta chains reported below all come from one sample, sequenced in a study of blood T cell repertoires in COVID-19. Produced via immunoSEQ multiplex PCR; TCRdb's table is partial and in-frame only. Of 200,000 to 250,000 clones listed, around 88% are singletons. The sequenced sample was peripheral blood. The receptors were sampled from an older man with acute or convalescent COVID-19.

The rearrangement joins TRBV6-5 to TRBJ2-7; 10 bases fit TRBD1. With V trimmed by 7 bases and J by 2 bases, 8 bases remained unmatched. The CDR3 runs to 15 residues. Germline-derived CDR1 and CDR2 are MNHEY and SVGAGI. For the CDR3, the DNA is TGTGCCAGCACTTCTAAGACAGGGGGCACCTACGAGCAGTACTTC. Its protein product is CASTSKTGGTYEQYF.

This chain links TRBV6-5 with TRBJ2-1, with D perhaps TRBD1 (6 bases). The V end was cut by 5 bases, the J end by 9 bases, with 14 bases between. The CDR3 extends over 13 amino acids. Germline lookup yields CDR1 MNHEY and CDR2 SVGAGI. The CDR3 coding sequence is TGTGCCAGCAGTAATACAGGGAAAAGTGAGCAGTTCTTC. Protein: CASSNTGKSEQFF.

The chain is built from TRBV10-1 and TRBJ2-4, with TRBD1 matching 9 bases. The J segment lost 6 bases and the V segment lost 6 bases, leaving 9 bases of the junction unmatched. The CDR3 contains 15 residues. Germline V gene data show CDR1 as WNHNN and CDR2 as SYGVQD (reference sequence). CDR3 in DNA: TGCGCCAGCAGCCCGGGACAGGGCGGGAGAAACATTCAGTACTTC. As protein: CASSPGQGGRNIQYF.

The chain has TRBV12-3 or TRBV12-4 and TRBJ1-2, with TRBD1 matching over 7 bases. CDR3 length equals 13 residues. Losses at the gene ends were 5 bases for V and 5 bases for J; bases not matched to a gene: 5. As DNA, the CDR3 is TGTGCCAGCAGTCCCGGGACAGAATATGGCTACACCTTC. Translating gives CASSPGTEYGYTF.

With regard to this clone: A read error may account for a junction end that differs from germline. The CDR3 bases are TGTGCTAGCAGCCCAGGGACAGCTCAAGAGACCCAGTACTTC. It encodes CASSPGTAQETQYF. This rearrangement joins TRBV7-7 to TRBJ2-5; the match to TRBD1 covers 7 bases. CDR3 length: 14 amino acids. Germline V CDR1 and CDR2: SSHAT, FNYEAQ (reference sequence).

V is TRBV12-3 or TRBV12-4 and J is TRBJ2-1; D is perhaps TRBD2 (6 bases). The CDR3 runs 13 residues. V was shortened by 3 bases and J by 6 bases, with 9 bases between the two germline ends. The CDR3: CASSLTGSNEQFF. The CDR3, as DNA: TGTGCCAGCAGTTTGACCGGGAGCAATGAGCAGTTCTTC.

The chain has TRBV5-4 and TRBJ2-3; 8 nucleotides match TRBD1. Germline CDR1 SGHNT, CDR2 YYREEE (reference sequence). This CDR3 is 15 amino acids long. Trimming took 4 bases from V and 8 from J; bases not matched to a gene: 12. This CDR3 reads CASSLGQGQLLTQYF. DNA for the CDR3: TGTGCCAGCAGCCTCGGACAGGGCCAACTTCTTACGCAGTATTTT.

The V gene is TRBV24-1, the J gene TRBJ1-4; 7 positions agree with TRBD1. Germline loops: CDR1 KGHDR, CDR2 SFDVKD. This CDR3 spans 21 amino acids. The junction had 26 bases not matched to a gene; V was cut back by 3 bases and J by 8 bases. The CDR3 bases are TGTGCCACCAGTGATAAACTATATAGGAGTTCGACCTGGGCAGGGGGGGAAAAACTGTTTTTT. This encodes CATSDKLYRSSTWAGGEKLFF.

This chain uses TRBV5-1 with TRBJ1-1; D unclear. Germline loops: CDR1 SGHRS, CDR2 YFSETQ. Trimming took off 0 bases at V and 2 bases at J, with 8 bases between the two ends. CDR3 length: 14 residues. For the CDR3, the DNA is TGCGCCAGCAGCTTGGCCAGAGGTAACACTGAAGCTTTCTTT. Protein: CASSLARGNTEAFF. Supplemented by reference TRBV5-1 and TRBJ1-1, the full variable domain reads KAGVTQTPRYLIKTRGQQVTLSCSPISGHRSVSWYQQTPGQGLQFLFEYFSETQRNKGNFPGRFSGRQFSNSRSEMNVSTLELGDSALYLCASSLARGNTEAFFGQGTRLTVV.

The rearrangement joins TRBV5-4 to TRBJ1-2; D remains unclear. The V gene lost 0 bases and the J gene lost 3 bases, with 6 bases spanning the gap. The CDR3 length is 13 residues. Germline CDR1 reads SGHNT; CDR2 reads YYREEE (reference sequence). The CDR3 protein is CASSLEEDYGYTF. The CDR3 DNA is TGTGCCAGCAGCTTGGAGGAGGACTATGGCTACACCTTC.

This clone was recorded a few times. The rearrangement links TRBV18 to TRBJ1-6, with a weak D call TRBD1 (5 bases). V lost 3 bases to trimming and J lost 3 bases, with 12 bases between them. Germline CDR1 reads KGHSH; CDR2 reads LQKENI. The CDR3 has 16 residues. The CDR3 bases are TGTGCCAGCTCACCGGGTGACAGCTTCTATAATTCACCCCTCCACTTT. This codes for CASSPGDSFYNSPLHF.

The chain carries TRBV5-4 and TRBJ2-3; tentatively, D is TRBD2 (5 bases). Germline V CDR1 and CDR2: SGHNT, YYREEE (reference sequence). The CDR3 totals 14 residues. The V and J ends lost 3 bases and 3 bases respectively, with 11 bases between them. CDR3 in amino acids: CASSSTGLTDTQYF. The CDR3 bases are TGTGCCAGCAGCTCCACTGGACTTACAGATACGCAGTATTTT. Combining the CDR3 with reference TRBV5-4 and TRBJ2-3 gives the whole variable domain ETGVTQSPTHLIKTRGQQVTLRCSSQSGHNTVSWYQQALGQGPQFIFQYYREEENGRGNFPPRFSGLQFPNYSSELNVNALELDDSALYLCASSSTGLTDTQYFGPGTRLTVL.

Here the CDR3 DNA reads TGTGCCAGCAGGCCAGGGGTTCGGGAGACCCAGTACTTC. As protein: CASRPGVRETQYF. This chain joins TRBV11-2 and TRBJ2-5; perhaps TRBD1 as D (6 bases). The CDR3 covers 13 residues. The germline V gene encodes CDR1 SGHAT and CDR2 FQNNGV. The V and J ends lost 6 bases and 5 bases respectively, with 13 bases between them.

This clone was seen only a few times. V gene TRBV6-1 combines with J gene TRBJ2-3; 9 nucleotides match TRBD1. The CDR3 is 18 amino acids. Germline V gene sequence: CDR1 MNHNS, CDR2 SASEGT. The ends lost 4 bases at V and 4 bases at J; junction bases unmatched: 15. The CDR3 DNA reads as TGTGCCAGCAGTGCCCGCGTTGGGACAGGGTTTTTCCCAGATACGCAGTATTTT. Protein: CASSARVGTGFFPDTQYF.

V usage is TRBV28 and J usage is TRBJ2-1, with D possibly matching TRBD1 (8 bases). V was trimmed by 1 base and J by 5 bases, leaving 15 bases between them. The CDR3 contains 16 residues. Germline assignment: CDR1 MDHEN and CDR2 SYDVKM. This chain's CDR3 is CASSLSTGGVDNEQFF. CDR3 nucleotides: TGTGCCAGCAGTTTATCTACAGGGGGGGTGGACAATGAGCAGTTCTTC.

The chain employs TRBV19 and TRBJ1-1, with 9 bases lining up with TRBD1. The CDR3 sequence is 14 residues long. V dropped 5 bases and J dropped 4; count of bases not matched to a gene: 5. CDR1 is LNHDA, CDR2 SQIVND, per germline (reference sequence). The CDR3 spells CASSLDRGITEAFF. CDR3 in DNA: TGTGCCAGTAGTTTGGACAGGGGAATCACTGAAGCTTTCTTT.

This clone was detected only a few times. The V gene is TRBV6-1, the J gene TRBJ1-4; 8 bases are shared with TRBD1. Germline CDR1 and CDR2: MNHNS and SASEGT. J lost 8 bases, V lost 2 bases, and 10 bases had no gene match. The CDR3 contains 16 residues. This CDR3 reads CASSEQAPGGVEKLFF. CDR3 in DNA: TGTGCCAGCAGTGAACAAGCCCCAGGGGGCGTAGAAAAACTGTTTTTT.

This clone was counted a few times. J is TRBJ1-6 and V is TRBV7-8, with TRBD1 matching 9 bases. The V and J ends lost 0 bases and 7 bases, in that order; junction bases with no gene match: 7. The CDR3 is 17 amino acids. Germline V CDR1 and CDR2: SGHVS, FQNEAQ. CDR3 DNA: TGTGCCAGCAGCTTAGCGCTGGGACAGGGAGTGAATTCACCCCTCCACTTT. This gives the protein CASSLALGQGVNSPLHF. Based on the CDR3 plus reference TRBV7-8 and TRBJ1-6, the full variable domain is GAGVSQSPRYKVAKRGQDVALRCDPISGHVSLFWYQQALGQGPEFLTYFQNEAQLDKSGLPSDRFFAERPEGSVSTLKIQRTQQEDSAVYLCASSLALGQGVNSPLHFGNGTRLTVT.

The genes are TRBV10-3 and TRBJ2-1; TRBD2 aligns across 8 bases. CDR3 size: 16 residues. V lost 3 bases to trimming and J lost 4 bases; unmatched junction nucleotides: 8. Per the germline V gene, CDR1 is ENHRY and CDR2 is SYGVKD. Here the CDR3 reads CAISEHGGGEYNEQFF. In DNA, the CDR3 is TGTGCCATCAGTGAACACGGGGGGGGCGAGTACAATGAGCAGTTCTTC.

The gene calls are TRBV6-6 and TRBJ1-2; no reliable D call. The V end was cut by 5 bases, the J end by 2 bases, with 6 bases between. Germline V lookup: CDR1 MNHNY, CDR2 SVGAGI (reference sequence). This CDR3 region has 12 residues. The CDR3 DNA reads as TGTGCCAGCAGTCTTCGGAACTATGGCTACACCTTC. It is translated as CASSLRNYGYTF.

The table lists this clone with a count of one. This sequence joins TRBV9 and TRBJ2-1; possible D gene TRBD2, 6 bases. The length of the CDR3 is 15 residues. Germline CDR1 is SGDLS and CDR2 is YYNGEE. V lost 0 bases to trimming and J lost 8 bases, with 15 bases between them. The CDR3 spells CASSVDPGSSYEQFF. The DNA for the CDR3 is TGTGCCAGCAGCGTAGACCCCGGGAGCTCCTATGAGCAGTTCTTC. Looking up the rest from reference TRBV9 and TRBJ2-1 gives the full variable domain: DSGVTQTPKHLITATGQRVTLRCSPRSGDLSVYWYQQSLDQGLQFLIQYYNGEERAKGNILERFSAQQFPDLHSELNLSSLELGDSALYFCASSVDPGSSYEQFFGPGTRLTVL.

This clone appeared once. The chain has TRBV18 and TRBJ2-4; 10 bases are a match to TRBD1. The germline V gene has CDR1 KGHSH and CDR2 LQKENI. The junction had 6 bases not matched to a gene; V was cut back by 7 bases and J by 6 bases. There are 14 residues in the CDR3. The CDR3, as DNA: TGTGCCAGCTTCCCCGGGACAGGGGTAAACATTCAGTACTTC. This gives the protein CASFPGTGVNIQYF.

This chain connects TRBV28 to TRBJ1-1; TRBD1 agrees at 8 bases. CDR3 length equals 15 residues. With 4 bases clipped from V and 2 bases from J, the junction kept 6 bases outside the gene matches. Germline-derived CDR1 and CDR2 are MDHEN and SYDVKM. CDR3 region: CASSSSGGGNTEAFF. The CDR3 DNA reads as TGTGCCAGCAGTTCATCAGGGGGCGGAAACACTGAAGCTTTCTTT.

The chain has TRBV5-1 and TRBJ2-5, with D possibly being TRBD1 (5 bases). Trimming stripped 3 bases from V and 1 base from J, with 10 bases between. The germline gives CDR1 SGHRS, CDR2 YFSETQ. The CDR3 consists of 14 residues. The CDR3 is CASSSTGLQETQYF. The CDR3 bases are TGCGCCAGCAGCTCCACAGGTCTCCAAGAGACCCAGTACTTC.

J is TRBJ1-5 and V is TRBV5-4; 11 bases are shared with TRBD1. Germline V gene data show CDR1 as SGHNT and CDR2 as YYREEE (reference sequence). Trimming at V came to 4 bases and at J to 7 bases, leaving 7 bases not matched to a gene. This CDR3 has 15 residues. The CDR3 DNA follows: TGTGCCAGCAGCGTGGACAGGGGGCTTGGGCAGCCCCAGCATTTT. It codes for CASSVDRGLGQPQHF.

CDR3: CASSSQGESSYNEQFF. The CDR3 DNA reads as TGTGCCAGCTCATCACAGGGGGAAAGCTCCTACAATGAGCAGTTCTTC. V gene TRBV18 combines with J gene TRBJ2-1; TRBD1 matches at 8 bases. The V and J ends lost 5 bases and 0 bases, in that order; junction bases with no gene match: 6. This CDR3 has 16 residues. CDR1 KGHSH and CDR2 LQKENI come from the germline V gene.

The chain joins TRBV6-5 to TRBJ1-2, with 7 nucleotides matching TRBD1. This CDR3 contains 15 residues. The V gene end was trimmed by 2 bases and the J gene end by 7 bases; junction bases not matched to a gene: 10. Germline CDR1 MNHEY, CDR2 SVGAGI. CDR3 in amino acids: CASSYNLQGISGYTF. Here the CDR3 DNA reads TGTGCCAGCAGTTACAACCTACAGGGGATAAGTGGCTACACCTTC.